These T cell receptor beta chains were read from a single sample in a study of T-cell reconstitution after alpha-beta-depleted transplantation in children. MiXCR, run by TCRdb on the PCR reads, gives a single entry per CDR3 protein. The sample records 450,000 to 600,000 distinct CDR3 sequences, about 30% being singletons. This specimen consisted of PBMCs from the stem cell graft donor, obtained from the stem cell graft. Receptor source: a human donor who donated a stem cell graft to a child with aplastic anemia. The CDR3 runs from the conserved cysteine through the conserved F or W.

CDR3aa: CASSEAPGHNQPQHF
v_gene: TRBV2
j_gene: TRBJ1-5

CDR3aa: CASSDGTHSLETQYF
v_gene: TRBV6-1
j_gene: TRBJ2-5

CDR3aa: CASSSGQGSPYEQYF
v_gene: TRBV5-1
j_gene: TRBJ2-7

CDR3aa: CASSLGNRGHDTEAFF
v_gene: TRBV5-5
j_gene: TRBJ1-1

CDR3aa: CASSYIRQGEKLFF
v_gene: TRBV6-5
j_gene: TRBJ1-4

CDR3aa: CASSVDGDEDTQYF
v_gene: TRBV9
j_gene: TRBJ2-3

CDR3aa: CASSFDSPTDTQYF
v_gene: TRBV5-1
j_gene: TRBJ2-3

CDR3aa: CASSTTLSGRYNEQFF
v_gene: TRBV11-2
j_gene: TRBJ2-1

CDR3aa: CASSNTGTGNTGELFF
v_gene: TRBV5-1
j_gene: TRBJ2-2

CDR3aa: CSVQGQETSTDTQYF
v_gene: TRBV29-1
j_gene: TRBJ2-3

CDR3aa: CASSHGTDSPTQYF
v_gene: TRBV5-4
j_gene: TRBJ2-5

CDR3aa: CASSRLAGESNEQFF
v_gene: TRBV12-3/TRBV12-4
j_gene: TRBJ2-1

CDR3aa: CASRPETGASTEAFF
v_gene: TRBV28
j_gene: TRBJ1-1

CDR3aa: CASEIIGELFF
v_gene: TRBV25-1
j_gene: TRBJ2-2

CDR3aa: CSAREGGSQPQHF
v_gene: TRBV20-1
j_gene: TRBJ1-5

CDR3aa: CASSRTMMNTEAFF
v_gene: TRBV12-3/TRBV12-4
j_gene: TRBJ1-1

CDR3aa: CASSLGPGREIYNEQFF
v_gene: TRBV7-9
j_gene: TRBJ2-1

CDR3aa: CASRVPGNTIYF
v_gene: TRBV7-2
j_gene: TRBJ1-3

CDR3aa: CSAGALPSDRDPSGYTF
v_gene: TRBV20-1
j_gene: TRBJ1-2

CDR3aa: CASPIRPGLAGGPNTDTQYF
v_gene: TRBV25-1
j_gene: TRBJ2-3

CDR3aa: CASSQLGQVIGYTF
v_gene: TRBV7-9
j_gene: TRBJ1-2

CDR3aa: CASRRLAGVNYEQYF
v_gene: TRBV6-2/TRBV6-3
j_gene: TRBJ2-7

CDR3aa: CASSSTGGRKLFF
v_gene: TRBV12-3/TRBV12-4
j_gene: TRBJ1-4

CDR3aa: CSVDTGTGVRWAQYF
v_gene: TRBV29-1
j_gene: TRBJ2-3

CDR3aa: CASSPSAGGANQPQHF
v_gene: TRBV12-3/TRBV12-4
j_gene: TRBJ1-5

CDR3aa: CASSLASGTAKNIQYF
v_gene: TRBV7-2
j_gene: TRBJ2-4

CDR3aa: CASSIQGSQPQHF
v_gene: TRBV19
j_gene: TRBJ1-5

CDR3aa: CASSLEIAGDEAFF
v_gene: TRBV11-2
j_gene: TRBJ1-1

CDR3aa: CASSTPTSVWQFF
v_gene: TRBV6-1
j_gene: TRBJ2-1

CDR3aa: CASSLGTGEQYF
v_gene: TRBV7-2
j_gene: TRBJ2-7

CDR3aa: CASSFEDAQYTEAFF
v_gene: TRBV5-1
j_gene: TRBJ1-1

CDR3aa: CASSYRGGTEAFF
v_gene: TRBV13
j_gene: TRBJ1-1

CDR3aa: CASSVTTADRETQYF
v_gene: TRBV5-1
j_gene: TRBJ2-5

CDR3aa: CASSFRSGPYNEQFF
v_gene: TRBV12-3/TRBV12-4
j_gene: TRBJ2-1

CDR3aa: CASSAGTVHSGANVLTF
v_gene: TRBV9
j_gene: TRBJ2-6

CDR3aa: CASNIGHGVDTQYF
v_gene: TRBV28
j_gene: TRBJ2-3

CDR3aa: CASSPTSLNTGELFF
v_gene: TRBV7-2
j_gene: TRBJ2-2

CDR3aa: CASSFRRTGFGYTF
v_gene: TRBV27
j_gene: TRBJ1-2

CDR3aa: CASSPSGGSGAFF
v_gene: TRBV18
j_gene: TRBJ1-1

CDR3aa: CASSEYLLRGPNTEAFF
v_gene: TRBV25-1
j_gene: TRBJ1-1

CDR3aa: CASSLKDRAYEVAFF
v_gene: TRBV19
j_gene: TRBJ1-1

CDR3aa: CASSYSGPQHF
v_gene: TRBV6-5
j_gene: TRBJ1-5

CDR3aa: CAWAGGEEQPQHF
v_gene: TRBV30
j_gene: TRBJ1-5

CDR3aa: CSARPPGGISSYNEQFF
v_gene: TRBV20-1
j_gene: TRBJ2-1

CDR3aa: CASSLAYRGGPYNEQFF
v_gene: TRBV7-2
j_gene: TRBJ2-1

CDR3aa: CASSYSGSANEKLFF
v_gene: TRBV6-5
j_gene: TRBJ1-4

CDR3aa: CASSLRTRSAGQGVSDTQYF
v_gene: TRBV11-2
j_gene: TRBJ2-3

CDR3aa: CASSLSGFNSPLHF
v_gene: TRBV7-9
j_gene: TRBJ1-6

CDR3aa: CSVTEDRVGYTF
v_gene: TRBV29-1
j_gene: TRBJ1-2

CDR3aa: CSARVGGRDTGELFF
v_gene: TRBV20-1
j_gene: TRBJ2-2

CDR3aa: CASSPQNSGNTIYF
v_gene: TRBV18
j_gene: TRBJ1-3

CDR3aa: CATSRDRLGGYTF
v_gene: TRBV15
j_gene: TRBJ1-2

CDR3aa: CASAPTSDQTQYF
v_gene: TRBV12-5
j_gene: TRBJ2-3

CDR3aa: CASSLVGQGGQPQHF
v_gene: TRBV7-8
j_gene: TRBJ1-5

CDR3aa: CASSFRDSNSPLHF
v_gene: TRBV5-6
j_gene: TRBJ1-6

CDR3aa: CSVGVAGGPGEQYF
v_gene: TRBV29-1
j_gene: TRBJ2-7

CDR3aa: CSAPGLAGVRYRTDTQYF
v_gene: TRBV20-1
j_gene: TRBJ2-3